The 11 T cell receptor beta chains below come from one sample, sequenced in a study of T cell clonotyping in hematopoietic cell transplantation. Only in-frame clones appear in the TCRdb table, and some are missing; sequencing was by immunoSEQ multiplex PCR. Of fewer than 30,000 clones listed, roughly 95% are singletons. Sequences were obtained from peripheral blood mononuclear cells. These receptors all come from a man aged 45 to 65 in good health. Some clones in this sample may be carry-over from other donors' samples.

The rearrangement uses TRBV29-1 and TRBJ2-5, with 8 bases matching TRBD1. The CDR3 extends over 13 amino acids. V trimming: 5 bases; J trimming: 5 bases; junction bases outside the gene matches: 7. Germline lookup yields CDR1 SQVTM and CDR2 ANQGSEA. The CDR3 bases are TGCAGCGTTTCAAACCGGGACAGGGAGACCCAGTACTTC. It translates to CSVSNRDRETQYF.

This clone was picked up a small number of times. The CDR3 here is CAISVGQGSNYGYTF. CDR3 in DNA: TGTGCCATCAGTGTTGGGCAGGGCTCTAACTATGGCTACACCTTC. This rearrangement joins TRBV10-3 to TRBJ1-2; the D gene is possibly TRBD1 (5 bases). This CDR3 is built from 15 residues. Per the germline V gene, CDR1 is ENHRY and CDR2 is SYGVKD. V was shortened by 4 bases and J by 0 bases, with 12 bases between the two germline ends.

This clone has only a few counts. V gene TRBV7-2 combines with J gene TRBJ1-1; no clear D gene. CDR1 is SGHTA and CDR2 is FQGNSA in the germline V gene. The CDR3 is 14 residues long. V was trimmed by 7 bases and J by 0 bases, leaving 12 bases between them. CDR3 loop: CASNPSLMNTEAFF. DNA of the CDR3: TGTGCCAGCAACCCTTCACTGATGAACACTGAAGCTTTCTTT.

V gene TRBV27 combines with J gene TRBJ2-3, with D hard to call. The CDR3 contains 11 residues. V lost 8 bases to trimming and J lost 2 bases, with 5 bases between them. Germline CDR1 is MNHEY and CDR2 is SMNVEV (reference sequence). CDR3: CASCSTDTQYF. The CDR3 DNA sequence: TGTGCCAGCTGCTCCACAGATACGCAGTATTTT.

This clone was counted a single time. This sequence joins TRBV2 and TRBJ1-2, with a possible D match to TRBD1 (5 bases). Germline lookup yields CDR1 SNHLY and CDR2 FYNNEI. The CDR3 sequence is 15 residues long. V dropped 1 base and J dropped 0 bases, with 9 bases sitting between them. CDR3 coding DNA: TGTGCCAGCAGTGAAGTCCCAGGGACTAACTATGGCTACACCTTC. It codes for CASSEVPGTNYGYTF.

The V call is TRBV5-4, the J call TRBJ2-3; 7 bases align to TRBD2. V was pared by 3 bases and J by 4 bases, with 5 bases of the junction left unmatched. Looked up from germline, CDR1 is SGHNT and CDR2 is YYREEE (reference sequence). This CDR3 spans 14 amino acids. The CDR3 reads CASSSGGRADTQYF. The CDR3 DNA follows: TGTGCCAGCAGCTCGGGGGGAAGGGCAGATACGCAGTATTTT.

V gene TRBV5-1 combines with J gene TRBJ1-2, with a tentative D call TRBD1 (6 bases). Germline CDR1 reads SGHRS; CDR2 reads YFSETQ. The CDR3 totals 14 residues. The V gene lost 4 bases and the J gene lost 4 bases, with 14 bases spanning the gap. For the CDR3, the DNA is TGCGCCAGCAGCCCCGTCGGGGGGCTCTATGGCTACACCTTC. This translates into CASSPVGGLYGYTF. The full variable domain, in which reference TRBV5-1 and TRBJ1-2 provide the parts outside the CDR3, is KAGVTQTPRYLIKTRGQQVTLSCSPISGHRSVSWYQQTPGQGLQFLFEYFSETQRNKGNFPGRFSGRQFSNSRSEMNVSTLELGDSALYLCASSPVGGLYGYTFGSGTRLTVV.

The gene calls are TRBV10-3 and TRBJ1-6, with D tentatively TRBD1 (5 bases). V was cut by 7 bases and J by 5 bases, with 9 bases left in between. CDR3 length equals 13 residues. CDR1 is ENHRY and CDR2 is SYGVKD in the germline V gene. CDR3 loop: CAITREDNSPLHF. The CDR3 bases are TGTGCCATCACCAGGGAGGATAATTCACCCCTCCACTTT.

The genes are TRBV28 and TRBJ1-2; D is ambiguous. CDR3 length equals 16 residues. CDR1 is MDHEN and CDR2 is SYDVKM in the germline V gene. Trimming shortened V by 5 bases and J by 0 bases, and 16 bases separated the two germline ends. CDR3 sequence: CASSPAFIYSNYGYTF. The DNA for the CDR3 is TGTGCCAGCAGTCCCGCCTTTATCTATTCTAACTATGGCTACACCTTC.

This chain connects TRBV30 to TRBJ1-5; D is uncertain. Trimming pared 1 base from V and 5 bases from J, leaving 9 bases between. The CDR3 spans 13 residues. CDR1 is GTSNPN, CDR2 SVGIG, per germline (reference sequence). CDR3 residues: CAWSDGRDQPQHF. The CDR3 nucleotides are TGTGCCTGGAGTGACGGGAGAGATCAGCCCCAGCATTTT.

The CDR3 DNA reads as TGCGCCAGCAGCGACGGGACAGAGGGTCAGCCCCAGCATTTT. Its protein is CASSDGTEGQPQHF. This chain uses TRBV5-1 with TRBJ1-5, with 7 bases lining up with TRBD1. The CDR3 contains 14 residues. J lost 6 bases, V lost 4 bases, and 7 bases had no gene match. Germline values: CDR1 SGHRS, CDR2 YFSETQ.